The 32 T cell receptor beta chains in this list originate from one sample, sequenced in a study of T-cell reconstitution after alpha-beta-depleted transplantation in children. The TCRbeta library was prepared with unique molecular identifiers. TCRdb fed the PCR reads into MiXCR, producing one record per CDR3 protein. The data contain 200,000 to 250,000 distinct CDR3 sequences, roughly 25% of them singletons. Sequencing was performed on PBMCs, mostly from graft donor cells, taken 360 days after TCRalphabeta/CD19-depleted stem cell transplant. These receptor sequences come from a female patient aged 2-9 years who had a stem cell transplant for congenital amegakaryocytic thrombocytopenia, so the T cells may come from the graft donor.

V and J are TRBV27 and TRBJ2-2, with 7 bases aligning to TRBD2. This CDR3 spans 14 amino acids. V dropped 3 bases and J dropped 7; count of bases not matched to a gene: 5. Germline CDR1 is MNHEY and CDR2 is SMNVEV (reference sequence). The CDR3, as DNA: TGTGCCAGCAGTTTGAGGAGGGAGGGCGGGGAGCTGTTTTTT. It is translated as CASSLRREGGELFF.

V is TRBV4-1 and J is TRBJ1-2; TRBD1 matches at 7 bases. The V gene's germline CDR1 is MGHRA and CDR2 YSYEKL. The CDR3 runs to 13 residues. V gave up 5 bases and J gave up 7 bases; unmatched junction bases: 7. The CDR3 loop reads CASSDRVWSGYTF. The DNA of the CDR3 is TGCGCCAGCAGCGACAGGGTTTGGTCTGGCTACACCTTC.

This clonotype came up a few times. The chain recombines TRBV10-3 with TRBJ2-1, with TRBD2 matching 9 bases. With V trimmed by 0 bases and J by 8 bases, 11 bases remained unmatched. Germline values: CDR1 ENHRY, CDR2 SYGVKD. This CDR3 is 17 amino acids long. The CDR3 sequence is CAISESTSGPLGDEQFF. DNA of the CDR3: TGTGCCATCAGTGAGTCGACTAGCGGTCCCCTAGGCGATGAGCAGTTCTTC.

This clonotype was recorded at least ten times. V and J are TRBV12-3 or TRBV12-4 and TRBJ2-5, with unresolved D. V lost 2 bases and J lost 0, with 13 bases in between. The CDR3 totals 16 residues. The CDR3 DNA is TGTGCCAGCAGTTTAATGGCTAGTGGGGACCAAGAGACCCAGTACTTC. This encodes CASSLMASGDQETQYF.

The chain links TRBV30 to TRBJ2-1, with TRBD1 as a possible D gene (6 bases). Between the trimmed V and J ends, which lost 5 bases and 2 bases, there was a span of 7 bases. This CDR3 comprises 12 residues. Germline CDR1 reads GTSNPN; CDR2 reads SVGIG (reference sequence). In nucleotides, the CDR3 is TGTGCCTGGGGACAGACCTACAATGAGCAGTTCTTC. It encodes CAWGQTYNEQFF.

Regarding this clonotype: Lacking the conserved final phenylalanine or tryptophan, this CDR3 likely reflects a read error. This chain uses TRBV30 with TRBJ1-3; D gene unclear. CDR1 is GTSNPN and CDR2 is SVGIG in the germline V gene (reference sequence). The CDR3 has 17 residues. V was pared by 2 bases and J by 0 bases, with 17 bases between. Here the CDR3 DNA reads TGTGCCTGGAGTAAGGACCGCGTTAGGAGCTCTGGAAACACCATATATATT. As protein: CAWSKDRVRSSGNTIYI.

This clonotype has only a few counts. V and J are TRBV20-1 and TRBJ2-5; perhaps TRBD1 as D (6 bases). Trimming shortened V by 7 bases and J by 5 bases, and 17 bases separated the two germline ends. CDR1 is DFQATT, CDR2 SNEGSKA, per germline (reference sequence). This CDR3 is built from 13 residues. The CDR3 DNA follows: TGCAGTGTTCGTCTGGGGGCTGAGGAGACCCAGTACTTC. Translation: CSVRLGAEETQYF.

The V gene is TRBV5-1, the J gene TRBJ1-1, with 8 bases fitting TRBD1. This CDR3 region has 13 residues. J was trimmed by 5 bases and V by 4 bases; bases with no gene match: 4. The germline V gene encodes CDR1 SGHRS and CDR2 YFSETQ. The CDR3 reads CASSTRGLTEAFF. CDR3 DNA sequence: TGCGCCAGCAGCACCAGGGGGCTGACTGAAGCTTTCTTT.

The chain uses TRBV24-1 and TRBJ2-2; TRBD1 or TRBD2 may be the D gene (5 bases each). From germline, CDR1 is KGHDR and CDR2 SFDVKD. Trimming removed 4 bases at V and 3 bases at J, with 14 bases between. The CDR3 runs to 16 residues. The CDR3 loop reads CATSERDPPDTGELFF. CDR3 sequence (DNA): TGTGCCACCAGTGAACGGGACCCTCCGGACACCGGGGAGCTGTTTTTT.

The genes are TRBV11-3 and TRBJ2-2; 7 bases match TRBD2. This CDR3 spans 15 amino acids. Germline loops: CDR1 SGHNT, CDR2 YENEEA. Trimming removed 5 bases from V and 6 bases from J; junction bases left unmatched: 9. The CDR3 DNA follows: TGTGCCAGCAGCCTTTCGGCGGGAGACGCCGGGGAGCTGTTTTTT. Its protein product is CASSLSAGDAGELFF.

This clonotype was detected ten times or more. The J gene is TRBJ1-6, the V gene TRBV6-5, with D unclear. The CDR3 is made up of 16 amino acids. CDR1 is MNHEY and CDR2 is SVGAGI in the germline V gene. V shed 0 bases and J shed 7 bases, with 13 bases lying between them. CDR3 DNA: TGTGCCAGCAGTTACTCGAACGCCGGGTACAATTCACCCCTCCACTTT. Its translation is CASSYSNAGYNSPLHF.

The chain carries TRBV12-3 or TRBV12-4 and TRBJ1-1; weak D call: TRBD1 (5 bases). This CDR3 contains 13 residues. Trimming took 4 bases from V and 4 from J, leaving 10 bases between them. CDR3 region: CASSWGRATEAFF. The CDR3 DNA reads as TGTGCCAGCAGTTGGGGGAGGGCCACTGAAGCTTTCTTT.

The table lists this clonotype with a count of one. The V and J genes are TRBV6-1 and TRBJ1-1; D is possibly TRBD1 (5 bases). The ends were cut back, 7 bases at V and 7 bases at J, with 16 bases in the middle. The CDR3 extends over 13 amino acids. Germline values: CDR1 MNHNS, CDR2 SASEGT. The CDR3 DNA is TGTGCCAGCAATATGGGACCTGGGAATGAAGCTTTCTTT. Its protein is CASNMGPGNEAFF.

There are a few counts of this clonotype. In DNA form, the CDR3 reads TGTGCCACCAGCAGACCACAGGGTTGGACTGAAGCTTTCTTT. Protein product: CATSRPQGWTEAFF. The chain couples TRBV15 to TRBJ1-1; D is possibly TRBD1 (6 bases). The CDR3 is 14 residues long. Trimming removed 2 bases at V and 5 bases at J, with 12 bases between. CDR1 and CDR2 from the germline V gene are LNHNV and YYDKDF (reference sequence).

The rearrangement links TRBV12-3 or TRBV12-4 to TRBJ2-1; D remains ambiguous. This CDR3 has 13 residues. Trimming removed 10 bases from V and 2 bases from J, with 12 bases in between. This chain's CDR3 is CATRDGTYNEQFF. The CDR3 DNA is TGTGCCACCCGAGACGGAACCTACAATGAGCAGTTCTTC.

The CDR3 DNA follows: TGTGCCATCAGTGAAGTCTACGGGAGTCACTACGAGCAGTACTTC. This sequence encodes CAISEVYGSHYEQYF. The rearrangement links TRBV10-3 to TRBJ2-7; D perhaps matches TRBD2 (6 bases). V lost 3 bases to trimming and J lost 3 bases, with 15 bases between them. CDR1 and CDR2 (germline): ENHRY, SYGVKD. This CDR3 is built from 15 residues.

This clonotype has ten or more counts. V gene TRBV4-1 combines with J gene TRBJ2-7; D is undetermined. The CDR3 contains 15 residues. Per germline, CDR1 MGHRA and CDR2 YSYEKL. The V end lost 1 base, the J end lost 1 base, and 11 bases lay between the germline ends. The CDR3 spells CASSQVHSPSYEQYF. DNA for the CDR3: TGCGCCAGCAGCCAAGTCCATTCCCCATCCTACGAGCAGTACTTC.

In this sample, this clonotype turned up a few times. The CDR3 nucleotides read TGTGCCAGCAGTCGGAGTGGGGGGCGATCACCCCTCCACTTT. Protein: CASSRSGGRSPLHF. The chain employs TRBV6-5 and TRBJ1-6, with a weak D call TRBD1 (6 bases). Deletions cut 5 bases from V and 10 bases from J, with 15 bases between. The germline V gene encodes CDR1 MNHEY and CDR2 SVGAGI. The CDR3 has 14 residues.

The chain links TRBV4-1 to TRBJ1-5, with TRBD1 matching 9 bases. Unmatched junction bases numbered 7, after V lost 3 bases and J lost 1 base. Germline CDR1 and CDR2: MGHRA and YSYEKL. The CDR3 loop spans 17 amino acids. CDR3 in amino acids: CASSHEQGAGSNQPQHF. CDR3 coding DNA: TGCGCCAGCAGCCATGAACAGGGGGCTGGGAGCAATCAGCCCCAGCATTTT.

The chain has TRBV12-3 or TRBV12-4 and TRBJ2-1; 10 nucleotides line up with TRBD2. The junction had 12 bases not matched to a gene; V was cut back by 3 bases and J by 7 bases. This CDR3 has 17 residues. In DNA form, the CDR3 reads TGTGCCAGCAGTTTCTATGCAGCGGGGGGGCCCCTGAATGAGCAGTTCTTC. Amino acids: CASSFYAAGGPLNEQFF.

This clonotype has only a few counts. CDR3 protein: CATSRDRPDTQYF. CDR3 bases: TGTGCCACCAGCAGAGATCGGCCAGATACGCAGTATTTT. The V call is TRBV15, the J call TRBJ2-3; D not certain. The CDR3 consists of 13 residues. The V gene lost 0 bases and the J gene lost 4 bases, with 5 bases spanning the gap. The germline CDR1 and CDR2 sequences are LNHNV and YYDKDF (reference sequence).

There are a few counts of this clonotype. The CDR3 DNA is TGCAGTGCTAGATTGGCGGGGGAGCAAGAGACCCAGTACTTC. This codes for CSARLAGEQETQYF. This chain connects TRBV20-1 to TRBJ2-5, with 7 bases fitting TRBD2. Germline lookup yields CDR1 DFQATT and CDR2 SNEGSKA (reference sequence). This CDR3 spans 14 amino acids. V gave up 2 bases and J gave up 2 bases; unmatched junction bases: 5.

In this sample, this clonotype turned up a few times. The chain carries TRBV18 and TRBJ2-3; D gene uncertain. Per germline, CDR1 KGHSH and CDR2 LQKENI. The CDR3 spans 15 residues. Trimming pared 0 bases from V and 0 bases from J, leaving 7 bases between. CDR3 coding DNA: TGTGCCAGCTCACCACCCAGATATAGCACAGATACGCAGTATTTT. Translation gives CASSPPRYSTDTQYF.

The chain is built from TRBV12-3 or TRBV12-4 and TRBJ1-1; D not certain. The CDR3 loop spans 13 amino acids. The V end was cut by 5 bases, the J end by 1 base, with 8 bases between. The CDR3 protein is CASSEFQNTEAFF. The CDR3 coding sequence is TGTGCCAGCAGTGAATTCCAGAACACTGAAGCTTTCTTT.

In this sample, this clonotype turned up a few times. The CDR3 DNA sequence: TGCGCCAGCGGGACAGCGACTAGCACAGATACGCAGTATTTT. Translated, it gives CASGTATSTDTQYF. This chain links TRBV5-1 with TRBJ2-3, with 7 bases lining up with TRBD1. Germline V gives CDR1 SGHRS, CDR2 YFSETQ. The CDR3 is made up of 14 amino acids. The trim removed 7 bases at V and 0 bases at J, leaving 5 bases unmatched. Full variable domain (rest looked up from reference TRBV5-1 and TRBJ2-3): KAGVTQTPRYLIKTRGQQVTLSCSPISGHRSVSWYQQTPGQGLQFLFEYFSETQRNKGNFPGRFSGRQFSNSRSEMNVSTLELGDSALYLCASGTATSTDTQYFGPGTRLTVL.

The rearrangement joins TRBV9 to TRBJ2-5; TRBD2 matches at 13 bases. V lost 4 bases to trimming and J lost 4 bases; unmatched junction nucleotides: 7. The germline gives CDR1 SGDLS, CDR2 YYNGEE. The CDR3 has 16 residues. The CDR3 nucleotides are TGTGCCAGCAGCTCCGGACTAGCGGGAGTTCGAGAGACCCAGTACTTC. Its protein product is CASSSGLAGVRETQYF.

This clonotype has a handful of counts. The chain joins TRBV30 to TRBJ1-5, with D unresolved. The CDR3 extends over 12 amino acids. Trimming shortened V by 7 bases and J by 5 bases, and 12 bases separated the two germline ends. Germline values: CDR1 GTSNPN, CDR2 SVGIG (reference sequence). The CDR3 is CAFGYGDQPQHF. The CDR3 DNA reads as TGTGCCTTCGGGTACGGGGATCAGCCCCAGCATTTT.

This clonotype was detected many times. This chain connects TRBV5-1 to TRBJ2-7; D uncertain. Germline V gene sequence: CDR1 SGHRS, CDR2 YFSETQ. V was shortened by 1 base and J by 0 bases, with 5 bases between the two germline ends. The CDR3 extends over 13 amino acids. The chain's CDR3 is CASSLQPSYEQYF. The CDR3 DNA reads TGCGCCAGCAGCTTGCAACCCTCCTACGAGCAGTACTTC.

This sequence joins TRBV3-1 and TRBJ2-3; a possible D gene is TRBD2 (7 bases). V lost 5 bases and J 2 bases, leaving 8 bases between the germline ends. Germline values: CDR1 LGHDT, CDR2 YNNKEL (reference sequence). This CDR3 has 13 amino acids. CDR3 amino acids: CASSGGATDTQYF. CDR3 DNA: TGTGCCAGCAGCGGGGGGGCCACAGATACGCAGTATTTT.

The sample holds a few counts of this clonotype. V gene TRBV24-1 combines with J gene TRBJ2-3; possible D gene TRBD2, 5 bases. This CDR3 is 15 amino acids long. V lost 1 base, J lost 2 bases, and 9 bases lay in between. Germline-derived CDR1 and CDR2 are KGHDR and SFDVKD. The CDR3 bases are TGTGCCACCAGTGATTTTGGGAGTTCCACAGATACGCAGTATTTT. It translates to CATSDFGSSTDTQYF.

The V gene is TRBV4-3, the J gene TRBJ2-3; 7 bases align to TRBD1. The CDR3 contains 14 residues. V dropped 0 bases and J dropped 8; count of bases not matched to a gene: 5. CDR1 and CDR2 (germline): LGHNA, YSLEER. CDR3 region: CASSQDSQGLTQYF. The CDR3 DNA reads TGCGCCAGCAGCCAAGATTCACAGGGGCTTACGCAGTATTTT.

This clonotype was recorded a few times. The chain uses TRBV18 and TRBJ2-7, with D tentatively TRBD2 (6 bases). The V end lost 6 bases, the J end lost 2 bases, and 17 bases lay between the germline ends. CDR3 size: 15 residues. Germline V lookup: CDR1 KGHSH, CDR2 LQKENI. CDR3 in DNA: TGTGCCAGCTCTCCCGGGGGAGGAGAGGCCTACGAGCAGTACTTC. This translates into CASSPGGGEAYEQYF.